Reported below is one TCR beta chain. Its antigen is unknown. J lost 8 bases, V lost 5 bases, and 14 bases had no gene match. CDR1 is MNHEY and CDR2 is SVGAGI in the germline V gene. The CDR3 contains 15 residues. Described time point: blood 2 weeks post-SBRT. Treatment reported: 15 Gy SBRT to primary tumor, nephrectomy 4 weeks later. Radiation-treated patients gave blood at baseline, week 2 and week 4. Data came from immunoSEQ multiplex PCR; TCRdb stores just in-frame clones and leaves some out. The sample yields around 26,000 clones, around 85% seen once. This sample was taken from a study of radiation and T cells in renal cell carcinoma. Study-wide context: Nephrectomy followed 15 Gy stereotactic body radiation by 4 weeks.

Study-wide results and caveats: Baseline intratumoral clonotype presence is unknown without pretreatment biopsies. In blood, top tumor clones expanded by 2 weeks, shrinking by 4.

This chain connects TRBV6-5 to TRBJ1-2; 7 bases are a match to TRBD1. The input for sequencing was blood, taken from a patient whose treatment included radiotherapy and nephrectomy. The TCR was taken from a man in his sixties with renal cell carcinoma. The CDR3 DNA reads TGTGCCAGCAGTCCAGGACAGGCTACTTCTCGGGGCTACACCTTC. Its protein product is CASSPGQATSRGYTF.